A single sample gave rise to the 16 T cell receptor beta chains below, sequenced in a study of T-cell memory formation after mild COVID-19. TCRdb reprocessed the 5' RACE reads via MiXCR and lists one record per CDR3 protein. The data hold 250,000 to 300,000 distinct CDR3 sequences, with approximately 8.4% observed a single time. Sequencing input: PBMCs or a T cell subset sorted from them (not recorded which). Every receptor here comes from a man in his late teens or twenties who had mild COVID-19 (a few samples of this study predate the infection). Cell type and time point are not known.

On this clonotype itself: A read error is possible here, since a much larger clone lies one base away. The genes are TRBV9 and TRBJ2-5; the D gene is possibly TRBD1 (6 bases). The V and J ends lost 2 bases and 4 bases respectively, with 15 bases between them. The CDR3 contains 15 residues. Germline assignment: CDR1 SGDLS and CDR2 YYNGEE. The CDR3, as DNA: TGTGCCAGCAGCGTGGGGATAGGGGGTTCAGAGACCCAGTACTTC. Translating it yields CASSVGIGGSETQYF.

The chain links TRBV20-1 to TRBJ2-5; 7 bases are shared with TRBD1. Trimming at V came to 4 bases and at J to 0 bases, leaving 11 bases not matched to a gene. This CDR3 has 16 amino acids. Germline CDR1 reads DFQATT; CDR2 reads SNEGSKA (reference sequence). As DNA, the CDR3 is TGCAGTGCTAATACGAGACAGGGCCAGTACCAAGAGACCCAGTACTTC. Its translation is CSANTRQGQYQETQYF.

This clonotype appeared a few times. The CDR3: CASSLSALANTEAFF. The CDR3 DNA is TGTGCCAGCAGCTTGAGTGCGTTGGCGAACACTGAAGCTTTCTTT. The chain couples TRBV7-8 to TRBJ1-1; D is uncertain. The CDR3 consists of 15 residues. Trimming removed 3 bases at V and 1 base at J, with 12 bases between. Germline CDR1 and CDR2: SGHVS and FQNEAQ.

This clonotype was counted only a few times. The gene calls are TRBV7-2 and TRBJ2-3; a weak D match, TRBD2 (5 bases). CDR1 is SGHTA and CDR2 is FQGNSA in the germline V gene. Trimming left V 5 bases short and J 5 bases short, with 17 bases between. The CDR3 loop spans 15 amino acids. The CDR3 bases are TGTGCCAGCAGCATAGTGCGGGCTAAAGGAGATACGCAGTATTTT. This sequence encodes CASSIVRAKGDTQYF.

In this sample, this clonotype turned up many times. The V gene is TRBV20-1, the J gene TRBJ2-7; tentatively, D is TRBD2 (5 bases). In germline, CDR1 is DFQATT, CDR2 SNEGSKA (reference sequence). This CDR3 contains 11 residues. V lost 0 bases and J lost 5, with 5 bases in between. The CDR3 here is CSAREEDEQYF. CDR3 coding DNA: TGCAGTGCTAGAGAGGAGGACGAGCAGTACTTC.

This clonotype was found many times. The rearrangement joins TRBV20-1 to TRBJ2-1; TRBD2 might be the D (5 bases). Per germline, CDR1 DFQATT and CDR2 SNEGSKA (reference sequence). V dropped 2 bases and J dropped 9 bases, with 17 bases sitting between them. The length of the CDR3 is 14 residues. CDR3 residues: CSARTGISSGEQFF. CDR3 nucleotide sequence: TGCAGTGCTAGAACCGGGATATCCTCGGGTGAGCAGTTCTTC.

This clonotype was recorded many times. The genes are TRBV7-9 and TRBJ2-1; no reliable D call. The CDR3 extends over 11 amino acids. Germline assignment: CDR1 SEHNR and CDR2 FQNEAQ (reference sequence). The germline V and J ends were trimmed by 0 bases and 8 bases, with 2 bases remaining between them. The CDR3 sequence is CASSLAYEQFF. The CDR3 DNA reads TGTGCCAGCAGCTTAGCCTATGAGCAGTTCTTC. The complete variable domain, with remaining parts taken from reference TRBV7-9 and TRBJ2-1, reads DTGVSQNPRHKITKRGQNVTFRCDPISEHNRLYWYRQTLGQGPEFLTYFQNEAQLEKSRLLSDRFSAERPKGSFSTLEIQRTEQGDSAMYLCASSLAYEQFFGPGTRLTVL.

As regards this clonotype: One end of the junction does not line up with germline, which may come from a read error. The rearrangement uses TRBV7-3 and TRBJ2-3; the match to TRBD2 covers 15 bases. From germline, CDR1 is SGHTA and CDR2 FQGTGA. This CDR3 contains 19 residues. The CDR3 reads CASSSPGLAGGPWVNTKYF. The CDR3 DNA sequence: TGTGCCAGCAGCTCCCCCGGACTAGCGGGGGGGCCTTGGGTAAATACGAAGTATTTT.

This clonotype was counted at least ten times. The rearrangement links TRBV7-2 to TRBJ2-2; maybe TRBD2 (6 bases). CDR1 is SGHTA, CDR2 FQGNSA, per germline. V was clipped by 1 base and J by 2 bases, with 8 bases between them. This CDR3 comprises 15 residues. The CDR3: CASSLVAVNTGELFF. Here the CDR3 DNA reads TGTGCCAGCAGCTTAGTAGCGGTTAACACCGGGGAGCTGTTTTTT.

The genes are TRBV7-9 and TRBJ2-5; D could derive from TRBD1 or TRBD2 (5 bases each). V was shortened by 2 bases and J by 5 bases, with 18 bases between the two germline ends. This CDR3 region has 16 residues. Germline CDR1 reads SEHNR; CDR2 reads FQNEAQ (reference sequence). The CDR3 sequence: CASSLHRDLNGETQYF. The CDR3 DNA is TGTGCCAGCAGCTTACACCGGGACCTTAATGGGGAGACCCAGTACTTC.

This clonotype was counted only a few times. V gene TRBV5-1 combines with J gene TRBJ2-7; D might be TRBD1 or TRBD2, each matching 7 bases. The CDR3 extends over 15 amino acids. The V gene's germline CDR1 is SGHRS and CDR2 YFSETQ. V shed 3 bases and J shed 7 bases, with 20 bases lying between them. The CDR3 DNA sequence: TGCGCCAGCAGCTCCCAGGGGGGGCGTGTAGGTGAGCAGTACGTC. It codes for CASSSQGGRVGEQYV.

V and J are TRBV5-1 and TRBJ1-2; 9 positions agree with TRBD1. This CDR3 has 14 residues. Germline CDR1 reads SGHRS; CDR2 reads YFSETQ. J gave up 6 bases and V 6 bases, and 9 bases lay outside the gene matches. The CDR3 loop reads CASTSQGASNGYTF. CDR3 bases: TGCGCCAGCACCTCACAGGGGGCGTCGAATGGCTACACCTTC.

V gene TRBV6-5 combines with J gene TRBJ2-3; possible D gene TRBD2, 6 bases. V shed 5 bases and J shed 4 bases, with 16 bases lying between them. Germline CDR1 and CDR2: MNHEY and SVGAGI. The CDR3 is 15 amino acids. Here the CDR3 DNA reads TGTGCCAGCAGTAGGAGGTCTCCGGGGGCAGATACGCAGTATTTT. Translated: CASSRRSPGADTQYF.

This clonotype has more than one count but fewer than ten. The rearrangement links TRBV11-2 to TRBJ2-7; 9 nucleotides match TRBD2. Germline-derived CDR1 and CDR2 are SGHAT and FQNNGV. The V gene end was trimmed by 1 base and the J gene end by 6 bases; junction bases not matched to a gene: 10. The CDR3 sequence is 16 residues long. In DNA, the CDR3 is TGTGCCAGCAGCTTAGTTGCGGGGGGGCGGTATTTCGAGCAGTACTTC. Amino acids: CASSLVAGGRYFEQYF.

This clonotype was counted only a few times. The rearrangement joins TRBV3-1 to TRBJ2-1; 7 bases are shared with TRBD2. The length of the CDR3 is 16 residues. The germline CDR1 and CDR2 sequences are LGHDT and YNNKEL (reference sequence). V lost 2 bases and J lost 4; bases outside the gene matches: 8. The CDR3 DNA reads TGTGCCAGCAGCCAACTTAGGACTAGTAGGTACAATGAGCAGTTCTTC. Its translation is CASSQLRTSRYNEQFF.

The CDR3 DNA is TGTGCCACCAGTGATCGTTTTACGGGGGCAAGTCAGCCCCAGCATTTT. Residues: CATSDRFTGASQPQHF. The chain couples TRBV24-1 to TRBJ1-5; D is possibly TRBD1 (6 bases). The CDR3 runs to 16 residues. CDR1 and CDR2 from the germline V gene are KGHDR and SFDVKD. The V gene lost 3 bases and the J gene lost 6 bases, with 17 bases spanning the gap.